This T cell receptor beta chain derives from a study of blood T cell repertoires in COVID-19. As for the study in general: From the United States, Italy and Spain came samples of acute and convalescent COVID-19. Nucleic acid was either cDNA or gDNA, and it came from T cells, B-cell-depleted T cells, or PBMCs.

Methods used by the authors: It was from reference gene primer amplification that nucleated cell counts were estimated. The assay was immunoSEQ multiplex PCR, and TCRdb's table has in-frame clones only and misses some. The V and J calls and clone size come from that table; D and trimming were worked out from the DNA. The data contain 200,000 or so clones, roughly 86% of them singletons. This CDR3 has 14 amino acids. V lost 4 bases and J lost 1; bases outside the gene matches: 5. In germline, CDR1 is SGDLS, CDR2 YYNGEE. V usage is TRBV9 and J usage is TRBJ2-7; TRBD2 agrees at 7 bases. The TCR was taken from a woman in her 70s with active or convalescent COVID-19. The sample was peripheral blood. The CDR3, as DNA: TGTGCCAGCAGCTTTCGCGGGAGTTCCTACGAGCAGTACTTC. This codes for CASSFRGSSYEQYF.